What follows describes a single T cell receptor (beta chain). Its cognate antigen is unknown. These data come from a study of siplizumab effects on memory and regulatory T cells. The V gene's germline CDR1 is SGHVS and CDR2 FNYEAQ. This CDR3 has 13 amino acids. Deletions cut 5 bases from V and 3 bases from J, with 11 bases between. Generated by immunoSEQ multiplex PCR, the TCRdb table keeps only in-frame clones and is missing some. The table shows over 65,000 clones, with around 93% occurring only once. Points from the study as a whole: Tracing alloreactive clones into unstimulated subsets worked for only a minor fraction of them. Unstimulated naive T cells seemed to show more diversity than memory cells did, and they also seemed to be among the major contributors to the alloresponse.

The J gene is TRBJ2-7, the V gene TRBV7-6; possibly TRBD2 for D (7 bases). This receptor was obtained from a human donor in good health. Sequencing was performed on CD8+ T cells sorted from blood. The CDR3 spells CASSEGGGYEQYF. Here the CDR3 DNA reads TGTGCCAGCAGCGAAGGGGGGGGCTACGAGCAGTACTTC.